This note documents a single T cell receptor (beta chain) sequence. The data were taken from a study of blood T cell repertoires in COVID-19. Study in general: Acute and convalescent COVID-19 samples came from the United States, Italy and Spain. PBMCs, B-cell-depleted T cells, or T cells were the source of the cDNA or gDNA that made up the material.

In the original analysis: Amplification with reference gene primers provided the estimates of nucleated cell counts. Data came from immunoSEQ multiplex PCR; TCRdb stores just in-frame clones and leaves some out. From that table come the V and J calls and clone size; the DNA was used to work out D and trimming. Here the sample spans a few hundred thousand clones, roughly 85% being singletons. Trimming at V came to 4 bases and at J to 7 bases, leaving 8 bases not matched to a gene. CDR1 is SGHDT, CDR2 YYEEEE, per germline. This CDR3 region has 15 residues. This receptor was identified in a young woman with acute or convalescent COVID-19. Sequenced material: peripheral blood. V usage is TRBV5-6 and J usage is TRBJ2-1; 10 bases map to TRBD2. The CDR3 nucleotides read TGTGCCAGCAGCGCCGGACTAGCGGATCGAAATGAGCAGTTCTTC. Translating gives CASSAGLADRNEQFF.